These 18 T cell receptor beta chains were all obtained from the same sample, sequenced in a study of blood T cell repertoires in COVID-19. Here immunoSEQ multiplex PCR was the method, and the copy in TCRdb shows in-frame clones only, minus some. The table includes more than 60,000 clones, about 90% detected once. The sample was peripheral blood. Every receptor here comes from a man aged 60 to 69 with acute or convalescent COVID-19.

This chain uses TRBV24-1 with TRBJ1-5; possibly TRBD1 for D (5 bases). The germline gives CDR1 KGHDR, CDR2 SFDVKD. This CDR3 comprises 14 residues. Trimming took 5 bases from V and 0 from J, leaving 7 bases between them. CDR3: CATSGGDSNQPQHF. The CDR3 DNA is TGTGCCACCAGTGGGGGGGATAGCAATCAGCCCCAGCATTTT.

The chain is built from TRBV28 and TRBJ2-7, with 10 positions matching TRBD2. Germline V gene data show CDR1 as MDHEN and CDR2 as SYDVKM. The CDR3 consists of 15 residues. The V gene end was trimmed by 6 bases and the J gene end by 0 bases; junction bases not matched to a gene: 5. CDR3 sequence: CASRVGLADSYEQYF. The CDR3 nucleotides are TGTGCCAGCAGGGTTGGACTAGCGGACTCCTACGAGCAGTACTTC.

The CDR3, as DNA: TGTGCCAGCATGGGGGGCACTGAAGCTTTCTTT. Amino acid sequence: CASMGGTEAFF. The J gene is TRBJ1-1, the V gene TRBV27; weak D call: TRBD1 (5 bases). Germline V gene sequence: CDR1 MNHEY, CDR2 SMNVEV (reference sequence). The CDR3 has 11 residues. The V end was cut by 7 bases, the J end by 4 bases, with 7 bases between.

The rearrangement uses TRBV19 and TRBJ2-3, with 15 bases lining up with TRBD2. Germline V CDR1 and CDR2: LNHDA, SQIVND (reference sequence). The J segment lost 14 bases and the V segment lost 5 bases, leaving 17 bases of the junction unmatched. The CDR3 is 17 residues long. CDR3 coding DNA: TGTGCCAGTAGTCCCGCCGGACTAGCGGGGGGGCGGGAATTACGGTATTTT. Translating gives CASSPAGLAGGRELRYF.

This chain's CDR3 is CSVGGTGGSANYGYTF. CDR3 nucleotides: TGCAGCGTTGGTGGGACAGGGGGTTCAGCTAACTATGGCTACACCTTC. The V gene is TRBV29-1, the J gene TRBJ1-2; 11 bases line up with TRBD1. Germline trimming cut 4 bases from V and 0 bases from J; bases unmatched to any gene: 7. This CDR3 is 16 amino acids long. CDR1 and CDR2 (germline): SQVTM, ANQGSEA.

The chain couples TRBV14 to TRBJ2-7; perhaps TRBD2 as D (6 bases). Germline values: CDR1 SGHDN, CDR2 FVKESK. The CDR3 length is 15 residues. Trimming removed 1 base from V and 4 bases from J, with 14 bases in between. The CDR3, as DNA: TGTGCCAGCAGCCAAGGGGTGGCGGGGAGTTACGAGCAGTACTTC. It is translated as CASSQGVAGSYEQYF. Full variable domain (remainder filled in from reference TRBV14 and TRBJ2-7): EAGVTQFPSHSVIEKGQTVTLRCDPISGHDNLYWYRRVMGKEIKFLLHFVKESKQDESGMPNNRFLAERTGGTYSTLKVQPAELEDSGVYFCASSQGVAGSYEQYFGPGTRLTVT.

The J gene is TRBJ2-5, the V gene TRBV5-5, with TRBD2 matching over 7 bases. V trimming: 2 bases; J trimming: 5 bases; junction bases outside the gene matches: 3. CDR3 size: 13 residues. CDR1 and CDR2 from the germline V gene are SGHKS and YYEKEE (reference sequence). DNA of the CDR3: TGTGCCAGCAGCTTCCCTAGCGGCGAGACCCAGTACTTC. Translated: CASSFPSGETQYF.

V usage is TRBV7-8 and J usage is TRBJ2-3, with TRBD2 identical over 9 bases. CDR1 SGHVS and CDR2 FQNEAQ come from the germline V gene. The CDR3 length is 15 residues. V lost 1 base to trimming and J lost 3 bases; unmatched junction nucleotides: 2. The CDR3 nucleotides are TGTGCCAGCAGCTTAGGTCTAGCGGGGACAGATACGCAGTATTTT. Translated, it gives CASSLGLAGTDTQYF.

The chain couples TRBV10-2 to TRBJ1-1; no clear D. Between the trimmed V and J ends, which lost 11 bases and 8 bases, there was a span of 15 bases. This CDR3 is built from 11 residues. CDR1 and CDR2 (germline): WSHSY, SAAADI. This chain's CDR3 is CAVKSPHEAFF. The CDR3 DNA reads as TGCGCCGTCAAGAGCCCTCACGAAGCTTTCTTT.

The chain employs TRBV7-8 and TRBJ1-1; weak D call: TRBD1 (5 bases). V lost 2 bases, J lost 1 base, and 14 bases lay in between. CDR3 length equals 16 residues. Per the germline V gene, CDR1 is SGHVS and CDR2 is FQNEAQ. CDR3 coding DNA: TGTGCCAGCAGCTTACAGGGTGGCACAACGAACACTGAAGCTTTCTTT. Protein: CASSLQGGTTNTEAFF.

CDR3: CASSRTTILTGELFF. For the CDR3, the DNA is TGTGCCAGCAGCAGGACAACGATTCTCACCGGGGAGCTGTTTTTT. The rearrangement links TRBV7-9 to TRBJ2-2; D perhaps matches TRBD1 (5 bases). This CDR3 contains 15 residues. V gave up 5 bases and J gave up 4 bases, with 14 bases separating them. Germline lookup yields CDR1 SEHNR and CDR2 FQNEAQ (reference sequence).

The chain couples TRBV7-7 to TRBJ2-1, with TRBD1 matching 7 bases. This CDR3 has 15 residues. From germline, CDR1 is SSHAT and CDR2 FNYEAQ (reference sequence). The trim removed 2 bases at V and 0 bases at J, leaving 1 base unmatched. The CDR3 loop is CASSLRDSSYNEQFF. The DNA for the CDR3 is TGTGCCAGCAGCTTACGGGACAGCTCCTACAATGAGCAGTTCTTC.

The V gene is TRBV10-3, the J gene TRBJ1-1, with a weak D call TRBD1 (5 bases). The CDR3 extends over 13 amino acids. V lost 6 bases and J 0 bases, leaving 8 bases between the germline ends. The V gene's germline CDR1 is ENHRY and CDR2 SYGVKD. CDR3 loop: CAIRGLVNTEAFF. DNA of the CDR3: TGTGCCATCAGGGGGCTCGTGAACACTGAAGCTTTCTTT.

The rearrangement uses TRBV2 and TRBJ2-7; 7 positions match TRBD1. Germline loops: CDR1 SNHLY, CDR2 FYNNEI. Trimming removed 5 bases from V and 4 bases from J; junction bases left unmatched: 11. The length of the CDR3 is 15 residues. The DNA of the CDR3 is TGTGCCAGCAGTCCTGAAGCCAAACAGGGGTACGAGCAGTACTTC. Protein sequence: CASSPEAKQGYEQYF. Full variable domain (rest looked up from reference TRBV2 and TRBJ2-7): EPEVTQTPSHQVTQMGQEVILRCVPISNHLYFYWYRQILGQKVEFLVSFYNNEISEKSEIFDDQFSVERPDGSNFTLKIRSTKLEDSAMYFCASSPEAKQGYEQYFGPGTRLTVT.

The CDR3, as DNA: TGTGCCAGCAGTGAATTCCCCCTTTCACCCCTCCACTTT. Amino acid sequence: CASSEFPLSPLHF. This rearrangement joins TRBV25-1 to TRBJ1-6, with D uncertain. The length of the CDR3 is 13 residues. The V end was cut by 1 base, the J end by 9 bases, with 7 bases between. Germline V gene lookup returns CDR1 MGHDK and CDR2 SYGVNS.

The count of this clone is one. The chain has TRBV4-3 and TRBJ1-1; D is possibly TRBD1 (6 bases). CDR3 length: 14 residues. Trimming cost V 0 bases and J 4 bases, with 9 bases left between them. Germline CDR1 and CDR2: LGHNA and YSLEER. The CDR3 DNA reads TGCGCCAGCAGCCAAGAACAGGGTAGCACTGAAGCTTTCTTT. The encoded protein is CASSQEQGSTEAFF.

This clone came up a few times. The rearrangement links TRBV4-3 to TRBJ1-4; possibly TRBD1 for D (5 bases). The V end lost 0 bases, the J end lost 4 bases, and 15 bases lay between the germline ends. CDR1 is LGHNA, CDR2 YSLEER, per germline. CDR3 length: 17 residues. The CDR3 DNA reads as TGCGCCAGCAGCCAAGATTCTGCTCGGGGGGTTAATGAAAAACTGTTTTTT. Protein sequence: CASSQDSARGVNEKLFF.

J is TRBJ1-6 and V is TRBV6-2 or TRBV6-3; D is perhaps TRBD1 (5 bases). The V end lost 2 bases, the J end lost 5 bases, and 13 bases lay between the germline ends. CDR3 size: 16 residues. Germline assignment: CDR1 MNHEY and CDR2 SVGEGT. The CDR3 sequence is CASSYLGRADNSPLHF. The CDR3, as DNA: TGTGCCAGCAGTTACCTCGGCAGGGCTGATAATTCACCCCTCCACTTT.